This T cell receptor (beta chain) was recovered during a study of kidney transplant recipient with SARS-CoV-2 infection (dated by TCRdb to the early 2020s). The table lists this clonotype with many counts. Its antigen is not yet known. Base qualities are not recorded, but no much larger clone differs from it by a single base. V is cut by 0 bases and J by 4 bases, and the space between the germline ends is 7 bases. The CDR3 goes from the cysteine to the phenylalanine over 14 residues. Here the CDR3 DNA is all that survives: 42 bases in frame from base 1. CDR1 and CDR2 were assigned from the germline V gene as SGHRS and YFSETQ. The sample's time point label, decoded: pre-pandemic baseline sample and day 111 after first positive SARS-CoV-2 test. The sequencer listed for this sample is Illumina MiSeq. The peripheral T cell repertoire was profiled for human TCRbeta genes. Per the original workflow: To account for variability over time, differences in clonotype abundance were tested using beta-binomial modelling. Expanded clonotypes were checked against the ImmuneCODE reference database of SARS-CoV-2-associated TCRs and mapped to regions of the viral genome. Additional repertoire analyses were carried out for TRBV gene usage, CDR3 length, CDR3 amino acid overlap between time points, clonotype abundance distributions and Jaccard similarity. The raw public reads went through TCRdb reprocessing: fastp at Q25, MiXCR clone calling, in-frame beta chains kept. Every distinct CDR3 protein forms one entry, paired with its most common genes and DNA. Clone size and V and J calls follow TCRdb, not the original study. In all, the sample holds roughly 230,000 distinct CDR3 sequences, and about 30% of those were seen once. The biggest ten clones account for less than 8.5% of the sample.

Material: a blood sample, obtained at baseline and around day 120 from a kidney transplant recipient. This chain joins TRBV5-1 to TRBJ1-4, with no confident D gene call. This TCR was recovered from a male patient aged 25 to 39 who had COVID-19 and was a kidney transplant recipient. Some T cells seen after a transplant may have their origin in the graft donor. The CDR3 sequence is CASSLVGVNEKLFF. The DNA is as follows: TGCGCCAGCAGCTTGGTGGGTGTTAATGAAAAACTGTTTTTT.